Detailed here is one T cell receptor beta chain. Its target is not known. This CDR3 is built from 17 residues. The V and J ends lost 5 bases and 9 bases, in that order; junction bases with no gene match: 16. CDR1 is LNHDA, CDR2 SQIVND, per germline (reference sequence). The sample comes from a study of vaccination effects on CD4 cells after COVID-19. At the level of the study: Expansion with viral peptide pools was applied to antigen-specific CD4+ T cells by the ViraFEST assay prior to sequencing. Wells containing 1.5 million to 2.5 million PBMC each were cultured with 9 to 10 IU/ml IL-2 and 10 ug/ml peptides.

Study-level findings and limits: Few convalescent patients were studied, and early post-infection samples were lacking. Clones that were induced by infection or by vaccine showed marked contraction late after vaccination.

After less than twelve days in culture, the CD4+ T cells were isolated. This table comes from immunoSEQ multiplex PCR, and its TCRdb copy is limited to in-frame clones, with some not included. Of roughly 29,000 clones listed, about 60% are singletons. The receptor's source is a human donor who received a COVID-19 vaccine. The sequences come from CD4+ T cells from PBMCs cultured without peptide, collected before COVID-19 vaccination. The V and J genes are TRBV19 and TRBJ2-1, with TRBD2 matching over 10 bases. For the CDR3, the DNA is TGTGCCAGTAGTCGGGCTAGCGGGAGTGGGGGGGCTGGTGAGCAGTTCTTC. This translates into CASSRASGSGGAGEQFF. Full variable domain (outside the CDR3, taken from reference TRBV19 and TRBJ2-1): DGGITQSPKYLFRKEGQNVTLSCEQNLNHDAMYWYRQDPGQGLRLIYYSQIVNDFQKGDIAEGYSVSREKKESFPLTVTSAQKNPTAFYLCASSRASGSGGAGEQFFGPGTRLTVL.